This TCR beta chain is drawn from a study of CD8 T cells in ankylosing spondylitis. Concerning this clonotype: Its antigen remains unidentified.

Study-wide results and caveats: Apparently characteristic of ankylosing spondylitis blood was a TCR beta motif (roughly eight highly homologous variants). Disease-linked clones reportedly showed significant enrichment in matched ankylosing spondylitis synovial fluid.

In germline, CDR1 is DFQATT, CDR2 SNEGSKA (reference sequence). The CDR3 loop spans 16 amino acids. Losses at the gene ends were 1 base for V and 6 bases for J; bases not matched to a gene: 9. Libraries of TCR beta came from quantitative 5'-RACE with molecular barcodes. TCRdb independently ran MiXCR on the 5' RACE reads; one entry per CDR3 protein. Of approximately 500,000 distinct CDR3 sequences listed, roughly 13% are singletons. The source material was blood, either unsorted or a sorted T cell fraction (not recorded which). This chain joins TRBV20-1 and TRBJ2-2; 9 nucleotides line up with TRBD1. This TCR came from a male donor with ankylosing spondylitis. The CDR3 loop is CSARGTDRGFPGELFF. As DNA, the CDR3 is TGCAGTGCTAGAGGGACGGACAGGGGTTTCCCCGGGGAGCTGTTTTTT.